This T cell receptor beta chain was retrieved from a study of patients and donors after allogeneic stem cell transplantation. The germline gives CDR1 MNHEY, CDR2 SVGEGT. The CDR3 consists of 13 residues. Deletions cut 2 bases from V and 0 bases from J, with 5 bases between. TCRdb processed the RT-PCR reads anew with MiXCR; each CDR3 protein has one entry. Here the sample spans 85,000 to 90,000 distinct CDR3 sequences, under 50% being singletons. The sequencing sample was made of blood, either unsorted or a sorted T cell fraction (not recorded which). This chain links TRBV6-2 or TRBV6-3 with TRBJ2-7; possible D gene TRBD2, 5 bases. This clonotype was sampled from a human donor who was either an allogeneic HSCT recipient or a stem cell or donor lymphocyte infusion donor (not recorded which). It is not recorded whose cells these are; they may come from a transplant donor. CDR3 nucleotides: TGTGCCAGCAGTTACCGGGACTCCTACGAGCAGTACTTC. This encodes CASSYRDSYEQYF.